The source of this TCR beta chain is a study of blood T cell repertoires in COVID-19. Across the whole study: Nucleic acid was either cDNA or gDNA, and it came from T cells, B-cell-depleted T cells, or PBMCs.

The V and J ends lost 9 bases and 4 bases respectively, with 16 bases between them. The CDR3 is 13 amino acids. CDR1 and CDR2 from the germline V gene are MGHDK and SYGVNS. Repertoires were generated with immunoSEQ multiplex PCR, while TCRdb's copy carries only in-frame clones and drops some. The repertoire holds around 380,000 clones, with about 90% as singletons. Cohorts were assigned according to the clinical history that participants reported. The chain links TRBV25-1 to TRBJ2-7; D is perhaps TRBD2 (5 bases). The sequencing input was PBMCs or T cells enriched from blood (not recorded which). The TCR sequence derives from a man aged 25-45 years who had recovered from COVID-19. The CDR3 DNA reads as TGTGCCAGTTCCCCCGCGGGTTCGTACGAGCAGTACTTC. It translates to CASSPAGSYEQYF.